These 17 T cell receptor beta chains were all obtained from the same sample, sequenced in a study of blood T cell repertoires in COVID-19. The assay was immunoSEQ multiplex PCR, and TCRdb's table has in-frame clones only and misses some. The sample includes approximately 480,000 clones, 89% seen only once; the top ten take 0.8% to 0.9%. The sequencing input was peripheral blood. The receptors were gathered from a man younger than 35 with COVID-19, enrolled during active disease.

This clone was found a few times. The CDR3 loop is CAWSVQAQESYEQYF. In DNA form, the CDR3 reads TGTGCCTGGAGTGTACAGGCCCAGGAGTCCTACGAGCAGTACTTC. The chain recombines TRBV30 with TRBJ2-7, with D perhaps matching TRBD1 (5 bases). V lost 0 bases and J lost 1, with 13 bases in between. CDR1 is GTSNPN, CDR2 SVGIG, per germline (reference sequence). The CDR3 is 15 amino acids.

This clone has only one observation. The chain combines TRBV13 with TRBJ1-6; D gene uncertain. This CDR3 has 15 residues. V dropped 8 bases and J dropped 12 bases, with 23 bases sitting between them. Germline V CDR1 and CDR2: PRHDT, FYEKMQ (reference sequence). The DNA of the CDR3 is TGTGCCAGCTCCCCCCCAGGTCGACGTGGTGGACCCCTCCACTTT. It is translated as CASSPPGRRGGPLHF.

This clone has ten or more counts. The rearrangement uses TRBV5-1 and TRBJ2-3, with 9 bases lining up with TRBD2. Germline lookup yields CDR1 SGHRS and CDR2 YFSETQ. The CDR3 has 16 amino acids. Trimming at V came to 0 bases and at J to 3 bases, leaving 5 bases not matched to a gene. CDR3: CASSLVSGRMTDTQYF. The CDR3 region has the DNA TGCGCCAGCAGCTTGGTGAGCGGGAGGATGACAGATACGCAGTATTTT. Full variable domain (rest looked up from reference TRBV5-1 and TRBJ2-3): KAGVTQTPRYLIKTRGQQVTLSCSPISGHRSVSWYQQTPGQGLQFLFEYFSETQRNKGNFPGRFSGRQFSNSRSEMNVSTLELGDSALYLCASSLVSGRMTDTQYFGPGTRLTVL.

As DNA, the CDR3 is TGTGCCAGCAGCTTAGATCGGGGGTCCTACAATGAGCAGTTCTTC. It specifies CASSLDRGSYNEQFF. The chain uses TRBV7-9 and TRBJ2-1, with D tentatively TRBD2 (6 bases). The germline V gene encodes CDR1 SEHNR and CDR2 FQNEAQ (reference sequence). The CDR3 is 15 residues long. V was clipped by 1 base and J by 1 base, with 8 bases between them.

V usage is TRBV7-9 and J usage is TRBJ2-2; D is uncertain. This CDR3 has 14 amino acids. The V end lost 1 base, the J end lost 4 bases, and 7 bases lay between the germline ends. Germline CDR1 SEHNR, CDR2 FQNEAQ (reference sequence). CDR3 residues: CASSLVPGTGELFF. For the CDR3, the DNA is TGTGCCAGCAGCTTAGTGCCAGGCACCGGGGAGCTGTTTTTT.

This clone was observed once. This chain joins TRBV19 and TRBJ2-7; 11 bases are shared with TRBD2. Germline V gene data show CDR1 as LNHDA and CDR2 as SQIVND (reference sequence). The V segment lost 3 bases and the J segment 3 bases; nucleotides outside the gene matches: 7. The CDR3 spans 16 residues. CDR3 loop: CASSMGATSGIYEQYF. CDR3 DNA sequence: TGTGCCAGTAGTATGGGGGCGACTAGCGGGATCTACGAGCAGTACTTC.

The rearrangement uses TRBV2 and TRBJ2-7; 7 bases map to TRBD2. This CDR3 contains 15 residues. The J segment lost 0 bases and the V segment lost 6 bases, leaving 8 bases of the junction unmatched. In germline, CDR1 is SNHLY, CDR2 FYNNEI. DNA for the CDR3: TGTGCCAGCAGAATCACGGGGGGAAGCTCCTACGAGCAGTACTTC. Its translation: CASRITGGSSYEQYF.

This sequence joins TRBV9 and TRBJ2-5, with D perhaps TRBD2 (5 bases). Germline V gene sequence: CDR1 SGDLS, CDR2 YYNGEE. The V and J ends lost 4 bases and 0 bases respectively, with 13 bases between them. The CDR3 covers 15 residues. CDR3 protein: CASSPGEMYQETQYF. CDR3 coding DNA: TGTGCCAGCAGCCCTGGGGAGATGTACCAAGAGACCCAGTACTTC.

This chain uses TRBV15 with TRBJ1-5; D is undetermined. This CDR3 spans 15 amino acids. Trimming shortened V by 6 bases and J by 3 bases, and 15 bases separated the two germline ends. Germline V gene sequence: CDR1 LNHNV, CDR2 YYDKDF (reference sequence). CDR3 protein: CATSATPNVNQPQHF. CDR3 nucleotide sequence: TGTGCCACCAGTGCGACACCGAACGTCAATCAGCCCCAGCATTTT.

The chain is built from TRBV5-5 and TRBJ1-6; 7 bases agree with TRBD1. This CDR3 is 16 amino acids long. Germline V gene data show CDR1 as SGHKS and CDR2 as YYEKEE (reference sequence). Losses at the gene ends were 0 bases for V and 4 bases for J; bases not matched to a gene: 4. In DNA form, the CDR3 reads TGTGCCAGCAGCTTGGGACAGGGAAGTTATAATTCACCCCTCCACTTT. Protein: CASSLGQGSYNSPLHF.

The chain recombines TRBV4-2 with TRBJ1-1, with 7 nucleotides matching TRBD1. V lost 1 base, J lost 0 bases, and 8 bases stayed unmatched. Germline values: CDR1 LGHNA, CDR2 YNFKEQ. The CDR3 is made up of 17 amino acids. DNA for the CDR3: TGTGCCAGCAGCCAAGGAGTGGTGGGACAGTTGAACACTGAAGCTTTCTTT. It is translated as CASSQGVVGQLNTEAFF.

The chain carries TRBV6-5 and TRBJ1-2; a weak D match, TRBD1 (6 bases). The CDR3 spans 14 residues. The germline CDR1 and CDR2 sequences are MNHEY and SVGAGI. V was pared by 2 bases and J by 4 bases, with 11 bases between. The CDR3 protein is CASSYRGGAYGYTF. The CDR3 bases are TGTGCCAGCAGTTACAGAGGGGGTGCCTATGGCTACACCTTC.

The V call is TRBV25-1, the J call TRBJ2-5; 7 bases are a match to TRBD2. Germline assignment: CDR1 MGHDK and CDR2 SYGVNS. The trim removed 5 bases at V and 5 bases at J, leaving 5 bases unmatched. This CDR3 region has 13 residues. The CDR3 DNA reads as TGTGCCAGCAGTTCCGCGGGAGCCGAGACCCAGTACTTC. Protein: CASSSAGAETQYF.

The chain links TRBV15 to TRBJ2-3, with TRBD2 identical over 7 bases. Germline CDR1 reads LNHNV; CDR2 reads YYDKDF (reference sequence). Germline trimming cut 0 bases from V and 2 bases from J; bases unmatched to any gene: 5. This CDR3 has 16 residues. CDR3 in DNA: TGTGCCACCAGCAGAGAAGTGGGAGGGAACACAGATACGCAGTATTTT. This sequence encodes CATSREVGGNTDTQYF.

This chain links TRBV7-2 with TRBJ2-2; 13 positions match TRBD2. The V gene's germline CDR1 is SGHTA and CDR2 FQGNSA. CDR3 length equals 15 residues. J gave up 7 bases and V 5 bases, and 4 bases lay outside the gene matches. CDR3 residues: CASSGLAGAIGELFF. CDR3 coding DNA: TGTGCCAGCAGCGGACTAGCGGGGGCGATCGGGGAGCTGTTTTTT.

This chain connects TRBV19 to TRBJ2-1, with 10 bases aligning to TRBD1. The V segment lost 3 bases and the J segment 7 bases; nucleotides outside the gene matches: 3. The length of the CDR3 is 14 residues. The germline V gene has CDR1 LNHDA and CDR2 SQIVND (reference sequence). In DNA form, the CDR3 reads TGTGCCAGTAGTATGGGACAGGGGTTGAATGAGCAGTTCTTC. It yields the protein CASSMGQGLNEQFF.

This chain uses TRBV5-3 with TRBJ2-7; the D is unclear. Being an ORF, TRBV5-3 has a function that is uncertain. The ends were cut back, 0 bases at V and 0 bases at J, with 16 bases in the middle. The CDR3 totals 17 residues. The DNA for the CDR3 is TGTGCCAGAAGCTTGGGATCAAGCGTACTCAGCTCCTACGAGCAGTACTTC. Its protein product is CARSLGSSVLSSYEQYF.